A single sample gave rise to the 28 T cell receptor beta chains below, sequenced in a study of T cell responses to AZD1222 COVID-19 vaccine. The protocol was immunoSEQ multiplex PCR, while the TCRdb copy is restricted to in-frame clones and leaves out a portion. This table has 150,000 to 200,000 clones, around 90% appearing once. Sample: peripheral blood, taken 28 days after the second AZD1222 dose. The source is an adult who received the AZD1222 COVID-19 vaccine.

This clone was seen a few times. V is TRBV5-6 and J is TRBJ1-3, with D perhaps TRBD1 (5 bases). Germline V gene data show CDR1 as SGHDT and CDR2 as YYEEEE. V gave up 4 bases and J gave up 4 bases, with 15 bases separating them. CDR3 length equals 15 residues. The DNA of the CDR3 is TGTGCCAGCAGCCCCGGGACGCGGGGAGGAAACACCATATATTTT. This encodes CASSPGTRGGNTIYF.

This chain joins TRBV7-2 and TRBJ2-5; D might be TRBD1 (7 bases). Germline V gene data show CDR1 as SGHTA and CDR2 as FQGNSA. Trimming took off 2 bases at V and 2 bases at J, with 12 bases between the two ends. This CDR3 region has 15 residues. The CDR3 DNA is TGTGCCAGCAGCTTACCCAGGGGGGCTCAAGAGACCCAGTACTTC. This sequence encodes CASSLPRGAQETQYF.

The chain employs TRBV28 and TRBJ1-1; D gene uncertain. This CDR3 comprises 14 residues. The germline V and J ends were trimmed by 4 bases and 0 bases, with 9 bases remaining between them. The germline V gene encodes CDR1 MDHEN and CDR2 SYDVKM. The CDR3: CASSSHALNTEAFF. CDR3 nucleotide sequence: TGTGCCAGCAGTTCCCACGCTCTGAACACTGAAGCTTTCTTT.

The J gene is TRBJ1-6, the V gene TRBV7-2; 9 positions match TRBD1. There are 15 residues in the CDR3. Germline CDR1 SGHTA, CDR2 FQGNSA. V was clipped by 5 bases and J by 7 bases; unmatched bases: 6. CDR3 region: CASSTEQGANSPLHF. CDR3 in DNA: TGTGCCAGCAGCACCGAACAGGGGGCAAATTCACCCCTCCACTTT.

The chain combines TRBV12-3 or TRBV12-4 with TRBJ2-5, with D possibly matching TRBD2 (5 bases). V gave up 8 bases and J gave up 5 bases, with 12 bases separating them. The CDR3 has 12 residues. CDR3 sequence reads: CASSQPGETQYF. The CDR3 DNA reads TGTGCCAGCTCACAACCGGGGGAGACCCAGTACTTC.

The CDR3: CASSYWASSTDTQYF. The CDR3 nucleotides read TGTGCCAGCAGTTACTGGGCTTCTAGCACAGATACGCAGTATTTT. V gene TRBV6-6 combines with J gene TRBJ2-3, with no clear D. V shed 1 base and J shed 0 bases, with 8 bases lying between them. Germline values: CDR1 MNHNY, CDR2 SVGAGI (reference sequence). The CDR3 covers 15 residues.

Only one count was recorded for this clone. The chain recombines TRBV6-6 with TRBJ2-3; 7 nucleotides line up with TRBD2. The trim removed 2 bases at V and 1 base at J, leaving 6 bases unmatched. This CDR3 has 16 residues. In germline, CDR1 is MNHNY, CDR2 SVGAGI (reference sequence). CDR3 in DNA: TGTGCCAGCAGTTACGTCCGGGGGGTGGGCACAGATACGCAGTATTTT. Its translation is CASSYVRGVGTDTQYF.

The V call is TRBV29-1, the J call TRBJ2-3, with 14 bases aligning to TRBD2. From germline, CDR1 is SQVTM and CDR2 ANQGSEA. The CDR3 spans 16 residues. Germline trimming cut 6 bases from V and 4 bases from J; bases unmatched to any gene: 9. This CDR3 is CSVIPGLAGVSDTQYF. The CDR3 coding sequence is TGCAGCGTAATACCGGGACTAGCGGGAGTGTCAGATACGCAGTATTTT.

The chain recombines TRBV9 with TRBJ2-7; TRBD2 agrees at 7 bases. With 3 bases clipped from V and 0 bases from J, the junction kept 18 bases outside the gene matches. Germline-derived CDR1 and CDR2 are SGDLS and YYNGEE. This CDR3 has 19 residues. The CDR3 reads CASSALRTKRGKSSYEQYF. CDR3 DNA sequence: TGTGCCAGCAGCGCCTTACGAACCAAGCGGGGCAAGAGCTCCTACGAGCAGTACTTC.

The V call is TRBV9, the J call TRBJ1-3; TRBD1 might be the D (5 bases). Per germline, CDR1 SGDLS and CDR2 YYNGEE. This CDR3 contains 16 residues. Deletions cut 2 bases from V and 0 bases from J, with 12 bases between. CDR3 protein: CASSVQGGDSGNTIYF. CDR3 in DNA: TGTGCCAGCAGCGTTCAGGGAGGGGACTCTGGAAACACCATATATTTT.

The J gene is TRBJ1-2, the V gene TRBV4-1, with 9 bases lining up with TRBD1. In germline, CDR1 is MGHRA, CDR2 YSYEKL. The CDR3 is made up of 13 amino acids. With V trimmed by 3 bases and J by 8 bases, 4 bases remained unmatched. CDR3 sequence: CASSQGQGIGYTF. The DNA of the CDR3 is TGCGCCAGCAGCCAGGGACAGGGTATCGGCTACACCTTC.

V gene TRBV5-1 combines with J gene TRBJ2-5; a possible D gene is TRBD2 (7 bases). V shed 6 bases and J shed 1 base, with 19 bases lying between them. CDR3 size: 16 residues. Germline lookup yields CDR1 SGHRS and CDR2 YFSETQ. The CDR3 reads CASTSVIGGVQETQYF. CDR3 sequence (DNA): TGCGCCAGCACCTCTGTCATAGGGGGGGTCCAAGAGACCCAGTACTTC.

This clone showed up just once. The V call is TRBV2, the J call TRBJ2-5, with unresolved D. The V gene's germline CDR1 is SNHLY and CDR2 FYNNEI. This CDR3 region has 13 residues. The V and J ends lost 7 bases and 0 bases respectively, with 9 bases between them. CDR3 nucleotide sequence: TGTGCCAGCAAGTACACGTACCAAGAGACCCAGTACTTC. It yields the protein CASKYTYQETQYF.

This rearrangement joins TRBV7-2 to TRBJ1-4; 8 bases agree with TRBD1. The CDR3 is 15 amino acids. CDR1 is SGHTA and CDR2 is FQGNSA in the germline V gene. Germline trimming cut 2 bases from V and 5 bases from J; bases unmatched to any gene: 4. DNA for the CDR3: TGTGCCAGCAGCTTACGCAGGGGGCAGAATGAAAAACTGTTTTTT. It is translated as CASSLRRGQNEKLFF.

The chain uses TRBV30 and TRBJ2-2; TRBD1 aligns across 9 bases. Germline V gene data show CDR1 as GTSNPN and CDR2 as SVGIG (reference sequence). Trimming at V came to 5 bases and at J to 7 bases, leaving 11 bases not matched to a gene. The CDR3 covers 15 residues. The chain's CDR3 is CAWAPKQGAVGELFF. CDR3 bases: TGTGCCTGGGCACCAAAACAGGGGGCGGTCGGGGAGCTGTTTTTT.

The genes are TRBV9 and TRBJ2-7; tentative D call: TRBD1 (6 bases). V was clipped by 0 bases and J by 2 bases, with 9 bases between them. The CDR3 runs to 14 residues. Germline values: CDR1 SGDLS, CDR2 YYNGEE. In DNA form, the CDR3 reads TGTGCCAGCAGCGTAGGAGGGGGTACCTACGAGCAGTACTTC. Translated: CASSVGGGTYEQYF.

CDR3 in amino acids: CASSLPTAGGQPSTDTQYF. CDR3 bases: TGCGCCAGCAGCTTGCCCACGGCGGGGGGCCAACCGAGCACAGATACGCAGTATTTT. The chain has TRBV5-1 and TRBJ2-3; TRBD2 matches 8 bases. This CDR3 is 19 amino acids long. With 1 base clipped from V and 0 bases from J, the junction kept 13 bases outside the gene matches. Per the germline V gene, CDR1 is SGHRS and CDR2 is YFSETQ.

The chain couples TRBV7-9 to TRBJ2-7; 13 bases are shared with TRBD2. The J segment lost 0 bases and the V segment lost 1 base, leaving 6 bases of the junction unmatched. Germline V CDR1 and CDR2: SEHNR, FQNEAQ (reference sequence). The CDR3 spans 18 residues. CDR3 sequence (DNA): TGTGCCAGCAGCTTAGTTTGGACTAGCGGGAGTCCCTCCTACGAGCAGTACTTC. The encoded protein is CASSLVWTSGSPSYEQYF.

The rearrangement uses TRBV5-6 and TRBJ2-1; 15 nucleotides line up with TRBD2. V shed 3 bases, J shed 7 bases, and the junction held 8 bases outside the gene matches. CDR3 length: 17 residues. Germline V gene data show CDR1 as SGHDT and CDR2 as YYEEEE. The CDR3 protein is CASSSGLAGGWTNEQFF. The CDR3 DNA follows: TGTGCCAGCAGCTCCGGACTAGCGGGGGGGTGGACGAATGAGCAGTTCTTC.

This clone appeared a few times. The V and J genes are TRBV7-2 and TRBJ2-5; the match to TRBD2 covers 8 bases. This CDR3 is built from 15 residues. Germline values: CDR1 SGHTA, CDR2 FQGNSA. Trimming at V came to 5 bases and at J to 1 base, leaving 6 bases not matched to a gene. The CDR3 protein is CASSPTSGGQETQYF. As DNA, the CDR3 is TGTGCCAGCAGCCCAACTAGCGGAGGCCAAGAGACCCAGTACTTC.

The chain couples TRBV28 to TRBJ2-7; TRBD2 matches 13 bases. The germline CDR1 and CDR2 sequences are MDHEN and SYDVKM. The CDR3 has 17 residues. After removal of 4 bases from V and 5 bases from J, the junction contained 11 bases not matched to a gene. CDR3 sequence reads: CASSSWPLAGGPDEQYF. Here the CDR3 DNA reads TGTGCCAGCAGTTCTTGGCCACTAGCGGGAGGGCCAGACGAGCAGTACTTC.

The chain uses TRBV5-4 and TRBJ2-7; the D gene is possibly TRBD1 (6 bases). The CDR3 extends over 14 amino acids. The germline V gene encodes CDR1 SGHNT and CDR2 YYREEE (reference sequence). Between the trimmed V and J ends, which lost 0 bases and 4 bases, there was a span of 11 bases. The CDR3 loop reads CASSLVGAGYEQYF. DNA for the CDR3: TGTGCCAGCAGCTTGGTGGGGGCTGGTTACGAGCAGTACTTC.

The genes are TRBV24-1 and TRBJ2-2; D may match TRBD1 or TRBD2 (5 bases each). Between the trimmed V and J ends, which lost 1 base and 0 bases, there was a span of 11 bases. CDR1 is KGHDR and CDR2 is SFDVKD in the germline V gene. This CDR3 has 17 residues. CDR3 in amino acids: CATSDFFQGANTGELFF. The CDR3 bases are TGTGCCACCAGTGATTTTTTCCAGGGAGCGAACACCGGGGAGCTGTTTTTT.

CDR3 sequence: CAIAGTETYEQYF. Written as DNA, the CDR3 is TGTGCCATCGCCGGGACGGAGACCTACGAGCAGTACTTC. The chain carries TRBV10-3 and TRBJ2-7; D tentatively reads TRBD1 or TRBD2 (5 bases each). Germline CDR1 ENHRY, CDR2 SYGVKD. Trimming stripped 8 bases from V and 2 bases from J, with 13 bases between. The CDR3 has 13 amino acids.

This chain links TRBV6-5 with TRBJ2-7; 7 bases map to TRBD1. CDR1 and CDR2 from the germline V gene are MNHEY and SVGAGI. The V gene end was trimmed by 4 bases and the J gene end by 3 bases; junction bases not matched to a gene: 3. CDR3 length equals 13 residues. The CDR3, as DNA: TGTGCCAGCAGTTCCGACAGGGTCTACGAGCAGTACTTC. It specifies CASSSDRVYEQYF.

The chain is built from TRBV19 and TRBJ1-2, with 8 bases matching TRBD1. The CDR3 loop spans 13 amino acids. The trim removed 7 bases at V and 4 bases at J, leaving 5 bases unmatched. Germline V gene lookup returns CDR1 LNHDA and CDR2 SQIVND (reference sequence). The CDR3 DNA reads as TGTGCCAGTACTAGGGACAGGCTCTATGGCTACACCTTC. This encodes CASTRDRLYGYTF.

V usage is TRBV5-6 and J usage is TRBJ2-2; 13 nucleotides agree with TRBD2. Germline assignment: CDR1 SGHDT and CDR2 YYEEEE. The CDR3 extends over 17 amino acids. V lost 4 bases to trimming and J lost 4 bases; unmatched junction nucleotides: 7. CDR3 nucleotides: TGTGCCAGCAGCCGACTAGCGGGGGGCCGAGGCACCGGGGAGCTGTTTTTT. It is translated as CASSRLAGGRGTGELFF.

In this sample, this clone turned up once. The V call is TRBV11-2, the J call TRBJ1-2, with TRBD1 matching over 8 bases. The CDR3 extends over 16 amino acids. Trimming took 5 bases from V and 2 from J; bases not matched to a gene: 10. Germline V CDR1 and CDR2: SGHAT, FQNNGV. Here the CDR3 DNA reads TGTGCCAGCAGCATGGGACAGGAGGGACCGAACTATGGCTACACCTTC. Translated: CASSMGQEGPNYGYTF.